These 5 T cell receptor beta chains originate from one sample sequenced in a study of T cell changes during pregnancy in multiple sclerosis. Profiling relied on immunoSEQ multiplex PCR, and the TCRdb table lists in-frame clones only, not all of them. Of about 20,000 clones in the sample, about 88% were seen once. This sample comprised CD8+ T cells from peripheral blood mononuclear cells, obtained in the third trimester of pregnancy. These receptors were obtained from a female donor in good health, enrolled as a control in a pregnancy study.

V and J are TRBV5-6 and TRBJ2-7, with D perhaps TRBD2 (5 bases). Germline V lookup: CDR1 SGHDT, CDR2 YYEEEE. The CDR3 length is 14 residues. Trimming removed 3 bases at V and 0 bases at J, with 10 bases between. The CDR3 DNA follows: TGTGCCAGCAGCTGGACGGGGAGCTCCTACGAGCAGTACTTC. Amino acid sequence: CASSWTGSSYEQYF.

This clone was observed a single time. The J gene is TRBJ1-1, the V gene TRBV7-8; 8 bases are shared with TRBD1. V trimming: 5 bases; J trimming: 7 bases; junction bases outside the gene matches: 15. CDR3 length: 16 amino acids. Germline-derived CDR1 and CDR2 are SGHVS and FQNEAQ. CDR3 in DNA: TGTGCCAGCAGCCCAGGGGTCCGGACAGGGCTGTTTGAAGCTTTCTTT. This codes for CASSPGVRTGLFEAFF.

The J gene is TRBJ2-3, the V gene TRBV6-5; D is perhaps TRBD2 (6 bases). The CDR3 loop spans 15 amino acids. V lost 6 bases, J lost 2 bases, and 15 bases lay in between. Germline assignment: CDR1 MNHEY and CDR2 SVGAGI. The CDR3 DNA follows: TGTGCCAGCAGCCTAGCGCCTAACCCCACAGATACGCAGTATTTT. As protein: CASSLAPNPTDTQYF.

The genes are TRBV19 and TRBJ2-3, with 12 bases that match TRBD2. With V trimmed by 3 bases and J by 6 bases, 4 bases remained unmatched. The CDR3 runs to 15 residues. Germline CDR1 and CDR2: LNHDA and SQIVND (reference sequence). DNA of the CDR3: TGTGCCAGTAGTATGACTAGCGGGAGTTACGATACGCAGTATTTT. As protein: CASSMTSGSYDTQYF.

The chain combines TRBV7-2 with TRBJ2-5; 9 nucleotides match TRBD2. Germline CDR1 is SGHTA and CDR2 is FQGNSA. Losses at the gene ends were 1 base for V and 4 bases for J; bases not matched to a gene: 4. The CDR3 is 15 residues long. The CDR3: CASSLGGGAGETQYF. In DNA form, the CDR3 reads TGTGCCAGCAGCTTAGGCGGGGGGGCCGGAGAGACCCAGTACTTC.